This TCR beta chain emerged from a study of cytomegalovirus exposure and HLA in healthy donors. Study results and caveats: The study recorded 164 TCR beta chains that were cytomegalovirus-associated. Associated with HLA alleles at 0.05 false discovery rate in a later analysis were 17,000 or so TCR beta sequences. Among the sequence variants, a highly shared cluster was likely an artifact of sequencing. CMV serostatus alone was available as immune exposure information.

To note about this clone: Its antigen remains unidentified.

Researchers ran the PCR with 60 Vbeta and 13 Jbeta primers. The data were produced by immunoSEQ multiplex PCR, yet TCRdb's version contains in-frame clones alone and is incomplete. The data hold 100,000 to 150,000 clones, with over 75% observed a single time. The sequenced sample was PBMCs. This clonotype originated in a woman aged 40 to 55 in good health and CMV-seropositive.

The CDR3 protein is CASSLVRGEQYF. The DNA of the CDR3 is TGTGCCAGCAGCTTAGTACGGGGCGAGCAGTACTTC. The chain combines TRBV7-9 with TRBJ2-7, with a possible D match to TRBD2 (5 bases). CDR3 size: 12 residues. The V and J ends lost 1 base and 6 bases respectively, with 7 bases between them. The germline gives CDR1 SEHNR, CDR2 FQNEAQ (reference sequence).